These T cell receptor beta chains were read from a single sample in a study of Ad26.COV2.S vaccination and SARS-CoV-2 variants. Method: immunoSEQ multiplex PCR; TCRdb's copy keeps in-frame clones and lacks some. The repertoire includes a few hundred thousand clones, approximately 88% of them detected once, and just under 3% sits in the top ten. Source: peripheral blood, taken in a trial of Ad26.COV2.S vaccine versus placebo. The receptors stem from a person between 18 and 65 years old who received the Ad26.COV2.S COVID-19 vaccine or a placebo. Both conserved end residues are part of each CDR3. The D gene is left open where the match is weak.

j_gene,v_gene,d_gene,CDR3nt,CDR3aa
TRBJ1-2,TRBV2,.,TGTGCCCGAGGACATATTACTAACTATGGCTACACCTTC,CARGHITNYGYTF
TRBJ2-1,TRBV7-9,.,TGTGCCAGCAGCCCCAGTAAGCTCCGGGTCCTTAGGTACAATGAGCAGTTCTTC,CASSPSKLRVLRYNEQFF
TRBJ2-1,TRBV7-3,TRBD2,TGTGCCAGCAGCTTAAAAAGCGGGAGTAATTATGAGCAGTTCTTC,CASSLKSGSNYEQFF
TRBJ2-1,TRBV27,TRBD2,TGTGCCAGCAGTCCGATACGACTAGCGGGAGGGCGTAATGAGCAGTTCTTC,CASSPIRLAGGRNEQFF
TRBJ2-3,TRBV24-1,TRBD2,TGTGCCACCAGTGACGCTAGCGGGAGAACAGATACGCAGTATTTT,CATSDASGRTDTQYF
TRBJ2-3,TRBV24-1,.,TGTGCCACCAGTGGGCGGACCGCAGCCTCTAGCACAGATACGCAGTATTTT,CATSGRTAASSTDTQYF
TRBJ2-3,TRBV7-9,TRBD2,TGTGCCAGCAGCAAAAGGACTAGCGGGGGGGCGGGCACAGATACGCAGTATTTT,CASSKRTSGGAGTDTQYF
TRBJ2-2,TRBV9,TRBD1,TGTGCCAGCAGCGTGGGGACAGTGAGCACCGGGGAGCTGTTTTTT,CASSVGTVSTGELFF
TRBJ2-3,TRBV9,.,TGTGCCAGCAGCGTATTAACCGCTCCGGCAGATACGCAGTATTTT,CASSVLTAPADTQYF
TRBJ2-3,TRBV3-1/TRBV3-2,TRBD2,TGTGCCAGCAGAACTAGCGCCTCTCGGTTAGATACGCAGTATTTT,CASRTSASRLDTQYF
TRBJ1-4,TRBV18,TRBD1,TGTGCCAGCTCCCTCTATCAACAGGGGAGGGGAACTAATGAAAAACTGTTTTTT,CASSLYQQGRGTNEKLFF
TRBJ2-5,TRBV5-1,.,TGCGCCAGCAGCTTGGACAGGAGTCGAGAGACCCAGTACTTC,CASSLDRSRETQYF
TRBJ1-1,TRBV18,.,TGTGCCAGCTCCCGACAGACGAACACTGAAGCTTTCTTT,CASSRQTNTEAFF
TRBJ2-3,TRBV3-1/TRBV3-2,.,TGTGCCAGCAGCCCGACTGCGGGCACAGATACGCAGTATTTT,CASSPTAGTDTQYF
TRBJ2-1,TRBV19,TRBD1,TGTGCCAGTAGTTTGGGACAGGGGGCTGCAGACAATGAGCAGTTCTTC,CASSLGQGAADNEQFF
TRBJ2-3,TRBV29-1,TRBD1,TGCAGCGCCAAGGACAGGGCGGAGTATTTT,CSAKDRAEYF